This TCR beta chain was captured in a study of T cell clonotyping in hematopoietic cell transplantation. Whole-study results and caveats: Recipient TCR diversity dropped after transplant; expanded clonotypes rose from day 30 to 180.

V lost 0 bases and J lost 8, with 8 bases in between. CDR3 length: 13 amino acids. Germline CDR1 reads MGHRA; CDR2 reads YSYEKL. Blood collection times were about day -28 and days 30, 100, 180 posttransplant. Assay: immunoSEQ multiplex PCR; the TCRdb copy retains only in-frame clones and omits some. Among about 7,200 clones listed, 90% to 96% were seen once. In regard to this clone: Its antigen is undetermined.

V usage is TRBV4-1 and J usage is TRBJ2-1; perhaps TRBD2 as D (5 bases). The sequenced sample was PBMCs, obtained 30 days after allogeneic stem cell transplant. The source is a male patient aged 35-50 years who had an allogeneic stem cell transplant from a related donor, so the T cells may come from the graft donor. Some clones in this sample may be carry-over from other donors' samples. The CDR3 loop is CASSQERGDEQFF. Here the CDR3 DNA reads TGCGCCAGCAGCCAAGAACGGGGAGATGAGCAGTTCTTC.